The table lists the clone carrying this TCR beta chain with a few counts. This specimen comes from a study of cytotoxic CD8 clonotypes in ibrutinib-treated CLL. Generated by immunoSEQ multiplex PCR, the TCRdb table keeps only in-frame clones and is missing some. The table lists 300,000 or so clones, under 70% of them singletons, with 6.3% in the top ten. There are 14 residues in the CDR3. V was shortened by 3 bases and J by 2 bases, with 7 bases between the two germline ends. CDR1 is SNHLY and CDR2 is FYNNEI in the germline V gene. Source: PBMCs, taken after 36 months of ibrutinib treatment. The V call is TRBV2, the J call TRBJ2-2; D gene unclear. The TCR originated in a human donor with chronic lymphocytic leukemia. As DNA, the CDR3 is TGTGCCAGCAGTGAGGTCGGTAACACCGGGGAGCTGTTTTTT. Its translation: CASSEVGNTGELFF. Full variable domain (rest looked up from reference TRBV2 and TRBJ2-2): EPEVTQTPSHQVTQMGQEVILRCVPISNHLYFYWYRQILGQKVEFLVSFYNNEISEKSEIFDDQFSVERPDGSNFTLKIRSTKLEDSAMYFCASSEVGNTGELFFGEGSRLTVL.